These 22 T cell receptor beta chains were all obtained from the same sample, sequenced in a study of Graves' ophthalmopathy and Graves' hyperthyroidism. RNA transcripts served as template for amplifying TCR beta CDR3 sequences. HTBI primers served in a first-round RT-PCR, which a second-round multiplex PCR followed. TCRdb passed the multiplex PCR reads through MiXCR, listing each CDR3 protein once. The sample lists 740,000 or so distinct CDR3 sequences, 40% occurring once. The sequencing sample was made of peripheral blood. These receptors were obtained from an adult man with Graves' ophthalmopathy.

The rearrangement joins TRBV10-1 to TRBJ2-2, with a possible D match to TRBD1 (5 bases). Germline V lookup: CDR1 WNHNN, CDR2 SYGVQD (reference sequence). The germline V and J ends were trimmed by 1 base and 0 bases, with 9 bases remaining between them. The CDR3 loop spans 16 amino acids. The DNA for the CDR3 is TGCGCCAGCAGTGAGTTCTGGGGCGCGAACACCGGGGAGCTGTTTTTT. Its protein is CASSEFWGANTGELFF.

This clonotype was seen ten or more times. The chain recombines TRBV7-9 with TRBJ1-4; D uncertain. The length of the CDR3 is 15 residues. V was clipped by 5 bases and J by 5 bases, with 15 bases between them. From germline, CDR1 is SEHNR and CDR2 FQNEAQ (reference sequence). CDR3 sequence reads: CASSRESLTNEKLFF. CDR3 DNA sequence: TGTGCCAGCAGCAGAGAGAGCCTTACCAATGAAAAACTGTTTTTT. Full variable domain (outside the CDR3, taken from reference TRBV7-9 and TRBJ1-4): DTGVSQNPRHKITKRGQNVTFRCDPISEHNRLYWYRQTLGQGPEFLTYFQNEAQLEKSRLLSDRFSAERPKGSFSTLEIQRTEQGDSAMYLCASSRESLTNEKLFFGSGTQLSVL.

The chain has TRBV7-8 and TRBJ2-2; D is ambiguous. This CDR3 contains 16 residues. Germline assignment: CDR1 SGHVS and CDR2 FQNEAQ. The V gene lost 1 base and the J gene lost 7 bases, with 16 bases spanning the gap. In DNA, the CDR3 is TGTGCCAGCAGCTTAGTGAGGCTGGCCTGGGTCGGGGAGCTGTTTTTT. This translates into CASSLVRLAWVGELFF.

This clonotype turned up a few times. J is TRBJ2-7 and V is TRBV7-9, with 9 bases that match TRBD1. Per the germline V gene, CDR1 is SEHNR and CDR2 is FQNEAQ (reference sequence). The length of the CDR3 is 13 residues. V trimming: 3 bases; J trimming: 6 bases; junction bases outside the gene matches: 3. CDR3 sequence (DNA): TGTGCCAGCAGCTTCGGGACAGGGACCGAGCAGTACTTC. This codes for CASSFGTGTEQYF.

The J gene is TRBJ1-6, the V gene TRBV20-1; D may be TRBD1 (6 bases). Germline V gene sequence: CDR1 DFQATT, CDR2 SNEGSKA (reference sequence). CDR3 size: 13 residues. The V end was cut by 2 bases, the J end by 9 bases, with 11 bases between. This CDR3 is CSARKGGGSPLHF. CDR3 coding DNA: TGCAGTGCTAGAAAAGGGGGGGGTTCACCCCTCCACTTT.

This chain links TRBV2 with TRBJ2-7; D is unresolved. Per the germline V gene, CDR1 is SNHLY and CDR2 is FYNNEI. V was cut by 3 bases and J by 0 bases, with 6 bases left in between. The length of the CDR3 is 13 residues. The CDR3 protein is CASSDGGSYEQYF. The CDR3 nucleotides read TGTGCCAGCAGTGACGGCGGCTCCTACGAGCAGTACTTC. Full variable domain (outside the CDR3, taken from reference TRBV2 and TRBJ2-7): EPEVTQTPSHQVTQMGQEVILRCVPISNHLYFYWYRQILGQKVEFLVSFYNNEISEKSEIFDDQFSVERPDGSNFTLKIRSTKLEDSAMYFCASSDGGSYEQYFGPGTRLTVT.

This clonotype was seen only a few times. The chain is built from TRBV7-3 and TRBJ1-6; 10 nucleotides align to TRBD1. V shed 9 bases, J shed 5 bases, and the junction held 13 bases outside the gene matches. Germline V gene sequence: CDR1 SGHTA, CDR2 FQGTGA. This CDR3 has 17 amino acids. The CDR3 bases are TGTGCCAGTAGTACCACCGACAGGGGGCAAGATAATTCACCCCTCCACTTT. It yields the protein CASSTTDRGQDNSPLHF.

This clonotype has a count of ten or more. The CDR3 loop reads CASSAMGRYGYTF. Written as DNA, the CDR3 is TGTGCCAGCAGCGCCATGGGGCGGTATGGCTACACCTTC. The chain couples TRBV2 to TRBJ1-2, with D possibly TRBD1 on 5 matching bases. V was clipped by 6 bases and J by 5 bases, with 13 bases between them. CDR3 size: 13 residues. Germline V gives CDR1 SNHLY, CDR2 FYNNEI.

This clonotype was counted a few times. The chain uses TRBV7-9 and TRBJ1-2, with D hard to call. Trimming took 4 bases from V and 4 from J, leaving 13 bases between them. The CDR3 extends over 14 amino acids. The germline CDR1 and CDR2 sequences are SEHNR and FQNEAQ (reference sequence). CDR3 nucleotide sequence: TGTGCCAGCAGCTCTAGCCCCTTCGCCTATGGCTACACCTTC. Translation gives CASSSSPFAYGYTF.

This clonotype has more than one count but fewer than ten. At one boundary the junction diverges from the germline segment, which might be a read error. V is TRBV10-3 and J is TRBJ1-5; D uncertain. The germline V gene has CDR1 ENHRY and CDR2 SYGVKD. The CDR3 spans 15 residues. The chain's CDR3 is CASSSVVLGNQPQHF. CDR3 nucleotides: TGTGCCAGCAGTTCGGTGGTTCTGGGCAATCAGCCCCAGCATTTT.

A few counts support this clonotype. The chain couples TRBV20-1 to TRBJ2-7, with 8 bases aligning to TRBD2. The length of the CDR3 is 15 residues. The V gene's germline CDR1 is DFQATT and CDR2 SNEGSKA (reference sequence). With 1 base clipped from V and 5 bases from J, the junction kept 10 bases outside the gene matches. The CDR3 nucleotides read TGCAGTGCTAGAGTCGATATACTAGCGGTCCACGAGCAGTACTTC. This sequence encodes CSARVDILAVHEQYF.

This rearrangement joins TRBV24-1 to TRBJ2-3; 7 bases fit TRBD1. Trimming cost V 3 bases and J 6 bases; bases outside gene matches: 11. Looked up from germline, CDR1 is KGHDR and CDR2 is SFDVKD. The CDR3 totals 16 residues. CDR3 protein: CATSDRITQGRDTQYF. The CDR3 DNA reads as TGTGCCACCAGTGATCGGATAACACAGGGGCGGGATACGCAGTATTTT.

Of note for this clonotype: One end of the junction fails to match germline, which may point to a read error. This chain connects TRBV24-1 to TRBJ2-2; D not certain. CDR3 length: 14 amino acids. CDR1 and CDR2 from the germline V gene are KGHDR and SFDVKD. The CDR3 reads CASSIQPDTGELFF. The CDR3 DNA is TGTGCCAGCAGTATCCAGCCCGACACCGGGGAGCTGTTTTTT.

This chain connects TRBV12-3 or TRBV12-4 to TRBJ1-1; 7 positions agree with TRBD1. The CDR3 runs to 15 residues. After removal of 6 bases from V and 5 bases from J, the junction contained 12 bases not matched to a gene. DNA of the CDR3: TGTGCCAGCAGCCGTCTAGGGGGCTCGAATACTGAAGCTTTCTTT. This sequence encodes CASSRLGGSNTEAFF.

The chain links TRBV20-1 to TRBJ2-7; D unresolved. The germline gives CDR1 DFQATT, CDR2 SNEGSKA (reference sequence). The length of the CDR3 is 14 residues. Trimming took 5 bases from V and 2 from J, leaving 16 bases between them. The CDR3 loop reads CSAPSELEAYEQYF. The CDR3 DNA sequence: TGCAGTGCTCCTAGTGAGCTAGAAGCCTACGAGCAGTACTTC.

This clonotype was observed at least ten times. The rearrangement joins TRBV9 to TRBJ1-1, with D perhaps matching TRBD1 (5 bases). From germline, CDR1 is SGDLS and CDR2 YYNGEE. This CDR3 has 13 amino acids. V was shortened by 0 bases and J by 3 bases, with 6 bases between the two germline ends. DNA of the CDR3: TGTGCCAGCAGCGTAGAACAGGACACTGAAGCTTTCTTT. Translation gives CASSVEQDTEAFF.

V is TRBV7-3 and J is TRBJ2-7; D might be TRBD1 (5 bases). CDR3 length: 12 residues. V lost 7 bases and J lost 4, with 11 bases in between. Germline-derived CDR1 and CDR2 are SGHTA and FQGTGA. The CDR3 bases are TGTGCCAGCATGGGGCAGGTTTACGAGCAGTACTTC. It encodes CASMGQVYEQYF.

The chain joins TRBV7-9 to TRBJ2-5; perhaps TRBD1 as D (6 bases). Germline CDR1 and CDR2: SEHNR and FQNEAQ (reference sequence). The ends were cut back, 5 bases at V and 4 bases at J, with 26 bases in the middle. The CDR3 runs to 18 residues. CDR3 DNA sequence: TGTGCCAGCAGCCCCCTCATTCTGGACAGCTACACCACAGAGACCCAGTACTTC. Encoded protein: CASSPLILDSYTTETQYF.

The chain links TRBV6-5 to TRBJ2-7; D perhaps matches TRBD2 (6 bases). V lost 6 bases, J lost 0 bases, and 9 bases lay in between. The CDR3 extends over 13 amino acids. Germline-derived CDR1 and CDR2 are MNHEY and SVGAGI. CDR3 loop: CASRAGDSYEQYF. CDR3 DNA sequence: TGTGCCAGCAGAGCGGGCGACTCCTACGAGCAGTACTTC.

This clonotype was observed once. The rearrangement links TRBV25-1 to TRBJ1-1, with D possibly being TRBD1 (5 bases). With 6 bases removed from V and 4 bases from J, the gap between germline ends came to 21 bases. Germline CDR1 and CDR2: MGHDK and SYGVNS. This CDR3 has 16 amino acids. CDR3 in amino acids: CASSRPSLGTGTEAFF. In nucleotides, the CDR3 is TGTGCCAGCAGCCGCCCGAGCCTCGGGACGGGCACTGAAGCTTTCTTT.

This clonotype was seen repeatedly, ten times or more. This sequence joins TRBV7-8 and TRBJ2-7; tentatively, D is TRBD1 (5 bases). From germline, CDR1 is SGHVS and CDR2 FQNEAQ. The germline V and J ends were trimmed by 7 bases and 2 bases, with 21 bases remaining between them. The CDR3 is made up of 16 amino acids. CDR3 nucleotides: TGTGCCAGCACCCAGGGCGTTCGGCCAACAGCCTACGAGCAGTACTTC. This gives the protein CASTQGVRPTAYEQYF.

Turning to this clonotype: A much larger clone differs by one base, so this may be a read error. The chain carries TRBV9 and TRBJ1-2; no firm D call. Germline loops: CDR1 SGDLS, CDR2 YYNGEE. This CDR3 region has 16 residues. The chain's CDR3 is CASSVASMGPDYGHTF. CDR3 coding DNA: TGTGCCAGCAGCGTAGCTTCCATGGGTCCCGACTATGGCCACACCTTC.